A selection of T cell receptor beta chains follows, all from one sample in a study of beta chain features in type 1 diabetes. Measured with immunoSEQ multiplex PCR; TCRdb has only the in-frame clones, and not every one. There are under 850,000 clones in the sample; around an eighth occur only once, and approximately 0.021% lies in the top ten. The sequenced sample consisted of naive CD4+ T cells from blood. The receptors were sampled from a young man with type 1 diabetes. The CDR3 runs from the conserved cysteine through the conserved F or W. The D gene is left open where the match is weak. Not all rows give a size; the values are once, few, many and, for expanded clones, a class.

clone_size	v_call	d_call	j_call	cdr3_nt	cdr3_aa
-	TRBV18	-	TRBJ1-5	TGTGCCAGCTCGACAGATTATAGCAATCAGCCCCAGCATTTT	CASSTDYSNQPQHF
-	TRBV5-1	-	TRBJ2-7	TGCGCCAGCAGCCTCCTCATCGGGGGGCGCGACGAGCAGTACTTC	CASSLLIGGRDEQYF
few	TRBV12-5	-	TRBJ1-5	TGTGCTAGTCAAGGGGCGAGCAATCAGCCCCAGCATTTT	CASQGASNQPQHF
few	TRBV7-9	TRBD1	TRBJ1-3	TGTGCCAGCAGCTTCGGACAGGGTGGAGGTGGAAACACCATATATTTT	CASSFGQGGGGNTIYF
few	TRBV28	-	TRBJ2-3	TGTGCCAGCAATACAGCCTTCACAGATACGCAGTATTTT	CASNTAFTDTQYF
few	TRBV2	-	TRBJ1-5	TGTGCCAGCAGTGAAGGGCCTCAGCGGCCCCAGCATTTT	CASSEGPQRPQHF
-	TRBV10-3	-	TRBJ2-7	TGTGCCATCAGTGAGTCTCGGGACGAGCAGTACTTC	CAISESRDEQYF
-	TRBV19	-	TRBJ1-2	TGTGCCAGTAGGCCGGGGAGGACCGCTAACTATGGCTACACCTTC	CASRPGRTANYGYTF
-	TRBV4-1	-	TRBJ2-5	TGCGCCAGCAGCCAAGCGGGCCAACAAGAGACCCAGTACTTC	CASSQAGQQETQYF
few	TRBV5-1	-	TRBJ2-7	TGCGCCAGCAGCTTGGACAGTACCTCTCGGGACGAGCAGTACTTC	CASSLDSTSRDEQYF
-	TRBV30	-	TRBJ1-5	TGTGCCTGGAGTGATTCCAATCAGCCCCAGCATTTT	CAWSDSNQPQHF
few	TRBV27	-	TRBJ2-2	TGTGCCAGCACCCAAGCAGGGTGGTCCGGGGAGCTGTTTTTT	CASTQAGWSGELFF
-	TRBV7-9	-	TRBJ1-2	TGTGCCAGCAGCCGATTCCAGACTTATGGCTACACCTTC	CASSRFQTYGYTF
-	TRBV28	-	TRBJ1-2	TGTGCCAGCAGCCCCAGGGCCGGCTACACCTTC	CASSPRAGYTF
few	TRBV4-1	-	TRBJ1-1	TGCGCCAGCAGCCAAGTCAATTCGAACACTGAAGCTTTCTTT	CASSQVNSNTEAFF
few	TRBV4-1	-	TRBJ2-1	TGTGCCAGCAGGAGCTTGGAGAAAAGGGCAGATGAGCAGTTCTTC	CASRSLEKRADEQFF
few	TRBV4-1	-	TRBJ1-2	TGCGCCAGCAGCCAAGATCCAGGGGTGGTGATGGGAATCGGGTACTACACCTTC	CASSQDPGVVMGIGYYTF
few	TRBV5-1	-	TRBJ2-3	TGCGCCAGCAGTAAAAGCACAGATACGCAGTATTTT	CASSKSTDTQYF
few	TRBV6-5	-	TRBJ1-3	TGTGCCACCCACCTACAGGGAGCTGGAAACACCATATATTTT	CATHLQGAGNTIYF
few	TRBV7-9	TRBD1	TRBJ1-1	TGTGCCAGCAGCTTTCTCGGGACAGGGGGCGAATCTTTCTTT	CASSFLGTGGESFF
few	TRBV29-1	-	TRBJ1-1	TGCAGCGTTGAAGACACTGGGAGGACTGAAGCTTTCTTT	CSVEDTGRTEAFF
-	TRBV9	-	TRBJ1-1	TGTGCCAGCAGCGTGAACAGGAACACTGAAGCTTTCTTT	CASSVNRNTEAFF
few	TRBV23-1	-	TRBJ1-6	TGCGCCAGCAGTCAAACGTGGGAATATAATTCACCCCTCCACTTT	CASSQTWEYNSPLHF
few	TRBV2	TRBD1	TRBJ1-1	TGTGCCAGCACCGGGACAGGGGAATTCGTCACTGAAGCTTTCTTT	CASTGTGEFVTEAFF
-	TRBV5-6	-	TRBJ1-5	TGTGCCAGCAGCTTGATTAATCAGCCCCAGCATTTT	CASSLINQPQHF
few	TRBV7-9	-	TRBJ1-5	TGTGCCAGCAGCTTAGGGCAGGATCAGCCCCAGCATTTT	CASSLGQDQPQHF
-	TRBV20-1	-	TRBJ1-2	TGCAGTGCTAGAAGGGAATATGGCTACACCTTC	CSARREYGYTF
-	TRBV15	-	TRBJ2-3	TGTGCCACCAGCAGAGCGAGCGGTATTAGCACAGATACGCAGTATTTT	CATSRASGISTDTQYF
few	TRBV25-1	TRBD1	TRBJ1-4	TGTGCCAGCAGCGCCGGGACAGGGGAAAAACTGTTTTTT	CASSAGTGEKLFF
few	TRBV6-5	-	TRBJ2-5	TGTGCCAGCAGCCCTACAGTACAAGAGACCCAGTACTTC	CASSPTVQETQYF
few	TRBV7-9	TRBD2	TRBJ2-5	TGTGCCAGCAGCTTAGGGACCCCCGGGAGGGAGACCCAGTACTTC	CASSLGTPGRETQYF
-	TRBV13	TRBD1	TRBJ2-7	TGTGCCAGCAGTTCCACCGACAGGGGGGTTAGGTACGAGCAGTACTTC	CASSSTDRGVRYEQYF
-	TRBV29-1	-	TRBJ1-4	TGCAGCGTTGACCAGGGGAACGAAAAACTGTTTTTT	CSVDQGNEKLFF
-	TRBV28	-	TRBJ1-5	TGTGCCAGCACCGGGAGGGGCAATCAGCCCCAGCATTTT	CASTGRGNQPQHF
-	TRBV7-9	-	TRBJ2-3	TGTGCCAGCAGCTTATCTCCCACAGATACGCAGTATTTT	CASSLSPTDTQYF
few	TRBV5-1	TRBD2	TRBJ2-1	TGCGCCAGCAGCGCGGCTCCTAGCGGGGGTCAGAATGAGCAGTTCTTC	CASSAAPSGGQNEQFF
many	TRBV21-1	-	TRBJ2-1	TGTGCCAGCAGCGCTAGTGGGAGCTCCTACAATGAGCAGTTCTTC	CASSASGSSYNEQFF
-	TRBV11-2	TRBD1	TRBJ1-1	TGTGCCAGCAGCGTCACAGGGGGCACTGAAGCTTTCTTT	CASSVTGGTEAFF
few	TRBV2	TRBD2	TRBJ2-3	TGTGCCAGCAGACGGACTAGCGGGGGCTCAGATACGCAGTATTTT	CASRRTSGGSDTQYF
-	TRBV30	TRBD2	TRBJ2-1	TGTGCCTGGAGTGCGACTAGCGTCTCCTACAATGAGCAGTTCTTC	CAWSATSVSYNEQFF
-	TRBV28	TRBD1	TRBJ2-7	TGTGCCAGCAGTTTTCGGACAGGGGACCAACCTCGCCTACGTGGGCAGTACTTC	CASSFRTGDQPRLRGQYF
-	TRBV4-1	-	TRBJ2-2	TGCGCCAGCAGCCAAGACTCATATGTGACGGTGAACACCGGGGAGCTGTTTTTT	CASSQDSYVTVNTGELFF
-	TRBV5-1	-	TRBJ2-5	TGCGCCAGCAGCCCCATAGGGGCCGGGGAGACCCAGTACTTC	CASSPIGAGETQYF
few	TRBV5-6	TRBD1	TRBJ1-2	TGTGCCAGCAGCGCGGGACAGGGGGTATGGTACTATGGCTACACCTTC	CASSAGQGVWYYGYTF
-	TRBV19	-	TRBJ1-5	TGTGCCAGTAGTATAGGACAGGCCTTCGATCAGCCCCAGCATTTT	CASSIGQAFDQPQHF
-	TRBV18	-	TRBJ2-5	TGTGCCAGCTCACTCCAAGAGACCCAGTACTTC	CASSLQETQYF
few	TRBV4-1	-	TRBJ1-2	TGCGCCAGCAGCCACGGAGTGCATGGCTACACCTTC	CASSHGVHGYTF
few	TRBV7-9	-	TRBJ1-4	TGTGCCAGCAGCTATAGGGATTCCCTTAATGAAAAACTGTTTTTT	CASSYRDSLNEKLFF
few	TRBV4-1	TRBD2	TRBJ2-5	TGCGCCAGCAGCCAAGAAAGAGTAACTAGCGGTCAAGAGACCCAGTACTTC	CASSQERVTSGQETQYF
few	TRBV18	TRBD1	TRBJ1-6	TGTGCCAGCTCCCAGAGGACAGGGGAATCACCCCTCCACTTT	CASSQRTGESPLHF